Listed below are T cell receptor beta chains from one sample, sequenced in a study of cytomegalovirus exposure and HLA in healthy donors. Profiling relied on immunoSEQ multiplex PCR, and the TCRdb table lists in-frame clones only, not all of them. Of under 200,000 clones listed, around 86% are singletons. The material sequenced was PBMCs. Receptor source: a human donor in good health. Each CDR3 is given with its conserved first and last residue. The order of the fields is V gene, clone size, CDR3 length, J gene, D gene, CDR3 DNA, CDR3 protein. The D gene is left open where the match is weak. Not every row has a clone size; where given, it reads once, few, many or a size class.

v_gene: TRBV6-5
abundance: .
len: 14
j_gene: TRBJ1-5
d_gene: .
CDR3nt: TGTGCCAGCAGCGTCACGGTTAGCAATCAGCCCCAGCATTTT
CDR3aa: CASSVTVSNQPQHF

v_gene: TRBV5-1
abundance: .
len: 14
j_gene: TRBJ2-2
d_gene: .
CDR3nt: TGCGCCAGCAGCTTGGCCGGGGTAACCGGGGAGCTGTTTTTT
CDR3aa: CASSLAGVTGELFF

v_gene: TRBV7-3
abundance: .
len: 15
j_gene: TRBJ2-3
d_gene: .
CDR3nt: TGTGCCAGCAGCCTTCGGACAGACTACACAGATACGCAGTATTTT
CDR3aa: CASSLRTDYTDTQYF

v_gene: TRBV13
abundance: .
len: 14
j_gene: TRBJ2-5
d_gene: TRBD2
CDR3nt: TGTGCCAGCAGCTTAAGGGGCGGGGGTGAGACCCAGTACTTC
CDR3aa: CASSLRGGGETQYF

v_gene: TRBV7-2
abundance: .
len: 14
j_gene: TRBJ2-3
d_gene: .
CDR3nt: TGTGCCAGCAGCTTAGTCCAGAGCACAGATACGCAGTATTTT
CDR3aa: CASSLVQSTDTQYF

v_gene: TRBV30
abundance: .
len: 16
j_gene: TRBJ2-7
d_gene: .
CDR3nt: TGTGCCTGGAGAAATAGTTGGGCCCGGTTTTTATACGAGCAGTACTTC
CDR3aa: CAWRNSWARFLYEQYF

v_gene: TRBV6-5
abundance: .
len: 12
j_gene: TRBJ1-1
d_gene: .
CDR3nt: TGTGCCATCAGTGAGACAGCCGAAGGAGCTTTCTTT
CDR3aa: CAISETAEGAFF

v_gene: TRBV27
abundance: .
len: 16
j_gene: TRBJ2-1
d_gene: .
CDR3nt: TGTGCCAGTCATCGCGTTGGAGCCAACCGGGGGAAAGAGCAGTTCTTC
CDR3aa: CASHRVGANRGKEQFF

v_gene: TRBV2
abundance: .
len: 14
j_gene: TRBJ2-7
d_gene: TRBD1
CDR3nt: TGTGCCAGCAGTACCGGGACAGGGGGCGACGAGCAGTACTTC
CDR3aa: CASSTGTGGDEQYF

v_gene: TRBV6-1
abundance: .
len: 12
j_gene: TRBJ2-7
d_gene: .
CDR3nt: TGTGCCTCCCAGCCAGGGTCCTACGAGCAGTACTTC
CDR3aa: CASQPGSYEQYF

v_gene: TRBV19
abundance: few
len: 17
j_gene: TRBJ1-3
d_gene: .
CDR3nt: TGTGCCAGTAGTCCGCAGGGCGGACGTGATTCGGGAAACACCATATATTTT
CDR3aa: CASSPQGGRDSGNTIYF

v_gene: TRBV27
abundance: .
len: 20
j_gene: TRBJ2-2
d_gene: TRBD1
CDR3nt: TGTGCCAGCAGTTTAGAAGGACAGGTCTGGGCTACCCGCCGGGTCGGGGAGCTGTTTTTT
CDR3aa: CASSLEGQVWATRRVGELFF

v_gene: TRBV11-2
abundance: .
len: 15
j_gene: TRBJ1-2
d_gene: TRBD1
CDR3nt: TGTGCCAGCAGCTTAGATCGGGGACAGGGCGGCGGCTACACCTTC
CDR3aa: CASSLDRGQGGGYTF

v_gene: TRBV7-2
abundance: once
len: 16
j_gene: TRBJ2-7
d_gene: .
CDR3nt: TGTGCCAGCAGCCCCGACACAACCACAACCCGCTACGAGCAGTACTTC
CDR3aa: CASSPDTTTTRYEQYF

v_gene: TRBV6-4
abundance: medium-sized
len: 15
j_gene: TRBJ2-1
d_gene: TRBD1
CDR3nt: TGTGCCAGCAGTGACTCAGAGACAGGGGGCAATGAGCAGTTCTTC
CDR3aa: CASSDSETGGNEQFF

v_gene: TRBV7-3
abundance: .
len: 14
j_gene: TRBJ2-5
d_gene: TRBD2
CDR3nt: TGTGCCAGCAGCTCCGGGAGCGGGGGCGAGACCCAGTACTTC
CDR3aa: CASSSGSGGETQYF

v_gene: TRBV2
abundance: .
len: 12
j_gene: TRBJ1-2
d_gene: .
CDR3nt: TGTGCCAGCAGCCTGGGAGGGGCTGGCTACACCTTC
CDR3aa: CASSLGGAGYTF

v_gene: TRBV6-6
abundance: few
len: 16
j_gene: TRBJ1-2
d_gene: TRBD1
CDR3nt: TGTGCCAGCAGTCCCCTAAATGAGGGGGCCCGGGATGGCTACACCTTC
CDR3aa: CASSPLNEGARDGYTF

v_gene: TRBV11-2
abundance: few
len: 15
j_gene: TRBJ2-1
d_gene: TRBD2
CDR3nt: TGTGCCAGCAGCTTAGGCGGGAGCTCCTACAATGAGCAGTTCTTC
CDR3aa: CASSLGGSSYNEQFF

v_gene: TRBV10-3
abundance: .
len: 16
j_gene: TRBJ2-4
d_gene: TRBD2
CDR3nt: TGTGCCATCAGTGAGCTAGCGGGGTCGGGCAAAAACATTCAGTACTTC
CDR3aa: CAISELAGSGKNIQYF

v_gene: TRBV6-1
abundance: .
len: 13
j_gene: TRBJ2-7
d_gene: TRBD1
CDR3nt: TGTGCCAGCGTAAAGGGACAGTCTTTCGAGCAGTACTTC
CDR3aa: CASVKGQSFEQYF

v_gene: TRBV2
abundance: .
len: 15
j_gene: TRBJ2-7
d_gene: TRBD2
CDR3nt: TGTGCCAGCAAGTGGACGGCTAGCGGAAACTACGAGCAGTACTTC
CDR3aa: CASKWTASGNYEQYF

v_gene: TRBV7-6
abundance: .
len: 15
j_gene: TRBJ2-7
d_gene: .
CDR3nt: TGTGCCAGCAGCTTAGCCAGGGCCCCCAATAACGAGCAGTACTTC
CDR3aa: CASSLARAPNNEQYF

v_gene: TRBV5-1
abundance: .
len: 18
j_gene: TRBJ1-3
d_gene: .
CDR3nt: TGCGCCAGCAGCTTGACAGGGTTCCTTTTGGGCTCTGGAAACACCATATATTTT
CDR3aa: CASSLTGFLLGSGNTIYF

v_gene: TRBV10-3
abundance: .
len: 15
j_gene: TRBJ1-4
d_gene: TRBD1
CDR3nt: TGTGCCATCAGTGAGCCGGGACAGGGTTTTGGGAAACTGTTTTTT
CDR3aa: CAISEPGQGFGKLFF

v_gene: TRBV4-1
abundance: .
len: 14
j_gene: TRBJ2-5
d_gene: .
CDR3nt: TGCGCCAGCAGCCAAGACGGGGTGGGAGAGACCCAGTACTTC
CDR3aa: CASSQDGVGETQYF

v_gene: TRBV6-1
abundance: .
len: 13
j_gene: TRBJ2-5
d_gene: .
CDR3nt: TGTGCCAGCACTCCGGGACTCCAAGAGACCCAGTACTTC
CDR3aa: CASTPGLQETQYF

v_gene: TRBV4-3
abundance: few
len: 15
j_gene: TRBJ1-6
d_gene: .
CDR3nt: TGCGCCAGCAGCCAAGATCTGGCGGAAAATTCACCCCTCCACTTT
CDR3aa: CASSQDLAENSPLHF

v_gene: TRBV4-3
abundance: .
len: 13
j_gene: TRBJ1-1
d_gene: .
CDR3nt: TGCGCCAGCAGCCAAGACGGGGATTCTGAAGCTTTCTTT
CDR3aa: CASSQDGDSEAFF

v_gene: TRBV19
abundance: .
len: 14
j_gene: TRBJ1-1
d_gene: .
CDR3nt: TGTGCCAGTAGTGCGACAGGTAGGAACACTGAAGCTTTCTTT
CDR3aa: CASSATGRNTEAFF

v_gene: TRBV9
abundance: .
len: 14
j_gene: TRBJ1-1
d_gene: TRBD1
CDR3nt: TGTGCCAGCAGCGCACAGGGGAAGAACACTGAAGCTTTCTTT
CDR3aa: CASSAQGKNTEAFF

v_gene: TRBV29-1
abundance: .
len: 14
j_gene: TRBJ1-4
d_gene: TRBD1
CDR3nt: TGCAGCGTTGAGGCACAGGGGTATAATGAAAAACTGTTTTTT
CDR3aa: CSVEAQGYNEKLFF

v_gene: TRBV5-1
abundance: .
len: 16
j_gene: TRBJ2-7
d_gene: TRBD2
CDR3nt: TGCGCCAGCAGCCCTCCTCGGACGGGGGGGTTCGACGAGCAGTACTTC
CDR3aa: CASSPPRTGGFDEQYF

v_gene: TRBV11-3
abundance: once
len: 14
j_gene: TRBJ1-6
d_gene: TRBD1
CDR3nt: TGTGCCAGCAGCTTCGGGACAGGGGAATCACCCCTCCACTTT
CDR3aa: CASSFGTGESPLHF

v_gene: TRBV7-9
abundance: .
len: 15
j_gene: TRBJ1-2
d_gene: TRBD1
CDR3nt: TGTGCCAGCAGCGAGAGGACGGAGGGGGCTTATGGCTACACCTTC
CDR3aa: CASSERTEGAYGYTF

v_gene: TRBV2
abundance: .
len: 14
j_gene: TRBJ1-3
d_gene: TRBD1
CDR3nt: TGTGCCAGCGGTCCGGGACAGGGGTTAGGCACCATATATTTT
CDR3aa: CASGPGQGLGTIYF

v_gene: TRBV19
abundance: .
len: 13
j_gene: TRBJ1-1
d_gene: TRBD1
CDR3nt: TGTGCCAGTAGTAAACAGGGGGCGCGTGAAGCTTTCTTT
CDR3aa: CASSKQGAREAFF

v_gene: TRBV4-1
abundance: .
len: 15
j_gene: TRBJ1-1
d_gene: .
CDR3nt: TGCGCCAGCAGTCTTACTCCGGGAATCAACACTGAAGCTTTCTTT
CDR3aa: CASSLTPGINTEAFF

v_gene: TRBV6-5
abundance: .
len: 14
j_gene: TRBJ2-4
d_gene: .
CDR3nt: TGTGCCAGCAGCCCCCGGGGAGAGGGAAACATTCAGTACTTC
CDR3aa: CASSPRGEGNIQYF

v_gene: TRBV25-1
abundance: .
len: 18
j_gene: TRBJ2-1
d_gene: TRBD2
CDR3nt: TGTGCCAGCAGTAGGTCGGGGGGGCCCGTACTTTCCTACAATGAGCAGTTCTTC
CDR3aa: CASSRSGGPVLSYNEQFF

v_gene: TRBV9
abundance: .
len: 18
j_gene: TRBJ1-6
d_gene: TRBD1
CDR3nt: TGTGCCAGCAGCGTATCCACAGGGGGGCGCGAGGGTGATTCACCCCTCCACTTT
CDR3aa: CASSVSTGGREGDSPLHF

v_gene: TRBV7-2
abundance: .
len: 13
j_gene: TRBJ1-1
d_gene: .
CDR3nt: TGTGCCAGCGGTATTTGGGCGAACACTGAAGCTTTCTTT
CDR3aa: CASGIWANTEAFF

v_gene: TRBV7-9
abundance: .
len: 14
j_gene: TRBJ2-7
d_gene: TRBD1
CDR3nt: TGTGCCAGCAGCTCTGGGACAGGGTGGTTCGAGCAGTACTTC
CDR3aa: CASSSGTGWFEQYF

v_gene: TRBV6-1
abundance: .
len: 19
j_gene: TRBJ2-4
d_gene: .
CDR3nt: TGTGCCAGCAGTGGGACGGCGGGGCCCGGGTCGGGAGCCAAAAACATTCAGTACTTC
CDR3aa: CASSGTAGPGSGAKNIQYF

v_gene: TRBV2
abundance: .
len: 14
j_gene: TRBJ2-7
d_gene: .
CDR3nt: TGTGCCAGCAGATCAACAGGGAGCTCCTACGAGCAGTACTTC
CDR3aa: CASRSTGSSYEQYF

v_gene: TRBV4-3
abundance: .
len: 15
j_gene: TRBJ2-7
d_gene: TRBD1
CDR3nt: TGCGCCAGCAGCCAAGATCGCCAACAGGGGGGTAGTCAGTACTTC
CDR3aa: CASSQDRQQGGSQYF

v_gene: TRBV5-4
abundance: .
len: 17
j_gene: TRBJ2-1
d_gene: .
CDR3nt: TGTGCCAGCAGCACTACGGGGGGCCAAAGCTCCTACAATGAGCAGTTCTTC
CDR3aa: CASSTTGGQSSYNEQFF

v_gene: TRBV2
abundance: .
len: 15
j_gene: TRBJ1-5
d_gene: TRBD1
CDR3nt: TGTGCCAGCAGTGTGGACAGGGGCTATCGGCAGCCCCAGCATTTT
CDR3aa: CASSVDRGYRQPQHF

v_gene: TRBV10-3
abundance: .
len: 13
j_gene: TRBJ2-7
d_gene: TRBD2
CDR3nt: TGTGCCAAATCTGAGCGGGACGGTGACGAGCAGTACTTC
CDR3aa: CAKSERDGDEQYF

v_gene: TRBV4-3
abundance: .
len: 16
j_gene: TRBJ1-1
d_gene: .
CDR3nt: TGCGCCAGCAGCCAAGTCAGACTTGTCATGAACACTGAAGCTTTCTTT
CDR3aa: CASSQVRLVMNTEAFF

v_gene: TRBV29-1
abundance: .
len: 14
j_gene: TRBJ1-2
d_gene: TRBD1
CDR3nt: TGCAGCGTTGTGGACAGGGGGCGAAACTATGGCTACACCTTC
CDR3aa: CSVVDRGRNYGYTF

v_gene: TRBV13
abundance: few
len: 17
j_gene: TRBJ2-7
d_gene: TRBD1
CDR3nt: TGTGCCAGCAGCTTTTCGCCCGGGGACAGGGGGGACCACGAGCAGTACTTC
CDR3aa: CASSFSPGDRGDHEQYF

v_gene: TRBV5-1
abundance: .
len: 16
j_gene: TRBJ2-7
d_gene: .
CDR3nt: TGCGCCAGCAGCTTGGCTCCGAGAGTTAATTCCTACGAGCAGTACTTC
CDR3aa: CASSLAPRVNSYEQYF

v_gene: TRBV5-4
abundance: .
len: 15
j_gene: TRBJ1-2
d_gene: .
CDR3nt: TGTGCCAGCAGCTTGGGGGGCAGATTTTACTATGGCTACACCTTC
CDR3aa: CASSLGGRFYYGYTF

v_gene: TRBV4-3
abundance: .
len: 12
j_gene: TRBJ2-1
d_gene: .
CDR3nt: TGCGCCAGCAGCCAAGACAGGGATGAGCAGTTCTTC
CDR3aa: CASSQDRDEQFF

v_gene: TRBV4-2
abundance: .
len: 15
j_gene: TRBJ2-7
d_gene: .
CDR3nt: TGTGCCAGCAGCCAGCAGACACAGGGCGGTTACGAGCAGTACTTC
CDR3aa: CASSQQTQGGYEQYF

v_gene: TRBV7-2
abundance: .
len: 12
j_gene: TRBJ1-6
d_gene: .
CDR3nt: TGTGCCAGTTCCCAGGGTTATTCACCCCTCCACTTT
CDR3aa: CASSQGYSPLHF

v_gene: TRBV4-2
abundance: .
len: 18
j_gene: TRBJ1-5
d_gene: TRBD1
CDR3nt: TGTGCCAGCAGCCAAGCATCCGAGGGACAGGGCTACAATCAGCCCCAGCATTTT
CDR3aa: CASSQASEGQGYNQPQHF

v_gene: TRBV11-2
abundance: .
len: 16
j_gene: TRBJ1-1
d_gene: .
CDR3nt: TGTGCCAGCAGCTTATCCTCTTGGGGCCAGAACACTGAAGCTTTCTTT
CDR3aa: CASSLSSWGQNTEAFF

v_gene: TRBV4-3
abundance: once
len: 14
j_gene: TRBJ1-2
d_gene: .
CDR3nt: TGCGCCAGCAGCCAAGACAGGGAAATGGGCGGCTACACCTTC
CDR3aa: CASSQDREMGGYTF